A selection of T cell receptor beta chains follows, all from one sample in a study of blood T cells in healthy people across ages. In TCRdb, the 5' RACE reads were re-called with MiXCR into one record per CDR3 protein. The sample includes roughly 900,000 distinct CDR3 sequences, 48% of them seen just once. Material: blood. Every receptor here comes from a man aged 25 to 45 in good health. Each CDR3 is given with its conserved first and last residue. Fields, in order: D gene, J gene, V gene, clone size, CDR3 DNA, CDR3 protein. A D gene is named only where the DNA matches it firmly. Size tells how often a clone was seen (once, few, many) or the class of an expanded clone, and some rows leave it out.

d_call: -
j_call: TRBJ2-1
v_call: TRBV12-3/TRBV12-4
clone_size: -
cdr3_nt: TGTGCCAGCAGTTTAGGCCCCCTAGGAGGCAATGAGCAGTTCTTC
cdr3_aa: CASSLGPLGGNEQFF

d_call: TRBD2
j_call: TRBJ2-7
v_call: TRBV5-1
clone_size: -
cdr3_nt: TGCGCCAGCAGCGAAAGCGGGGGGGCCGTCAATGAGCAGTACTTC
cdr3_aa: CASSESGGAVNEQYF

d_call: -
j_call: TRBJ2-1
v_call: TRBV6-5
clone_size: -
cdr3_nt: TGTGCCAGCAGTGACTCGGTATGGGGGAAAAGATATGAGCAGTTCTTC
cdr3_aa: CASSDSVWGKRYEQFF

d_call: -
j_call: TRBJ2-7
v_call: TRBV5-1
clone_size: few
cdr3_nt: TGCGCCAGCAGTGTTCAGGGGGGCCACGAGCAGTACTTC
cdr3_aa: CASSVQGGHEQYF

d_call: TRBD1
j_call: TRBJ2-1
v_call: TRBV18
clone_size: once
cdr3_nt: TGTGCCAGCTCATCAGGACAGGACTCCTACAATGAGCTGTTCTTC
cdr3_aa: CASSSGQDSYNELFF

d_call: TRBD2
j_call: TRBJ2-4
v_call: TRBV2
clone_size: -
cdr3_nt: TGTGCCGGGCTGGCTGGGCCCCGGGGGGAGCAGTACTTC
cdr3_aa: CAGLAGPRGEQYF

d_call: -
j_call: TRBJ2-4
v_call: TRBV2
clone_size: -
cdr3_nt: TGTGCCAGCAGTGAATTTGTCTTAGCCAAAAACATTCAGTACTTC
cdr3_aa: CASSEFVLAKNIQYF

d_call: TRBD2
j_call: TRBJ2-5
v_call: TRBV12-3/TRBV12-4
clone_size: -
cdr3_nt: TGTGCCAGCAGCCCCTATCGGGCTAGCGGGGGGACAAGCCAAGAGACCCAGTACTTC
cdr3_aa: CASSPYRASGGTSQETQYF

d_call: -
j_call: TRBJ1-5
v_call: TRBV28
clone_size: -
cdr3_nt: TGTGCCAGCAGCTTGTCAGGGGAAATACAGCCCCAGCATTTT
cdr3_aa: CASSLSGEIQPQHF

d_call: TRBD2
j_call: TRBJ2-1
v_call: TRBV6-4
clone_size: few
cdr3_nt: TGTGCCAGCAGTGGAGGGCTAGCGGGAGACAATGAGCAGTTCTTC
cdr3_aa: CASSGGLAGDNEQFF

d_call: -
j_call: TRBJ2-2
v_call: TRBV11-1
clone_size: -
cdr3_nt: TGTGCCAGCAGCTCAATCTGGGGGGCGCGTGACACCGGGGAGCTGTTTTTT
cdr3_aa: CASSSIWGARDTGELFF

d_call: TRBD2
j_call: TRBJ2-1
v_call: TRBV7-2
clone_size: -
cdr3_nt: TGTGCCAGCAGCTTAGGTGGGGGGGGTTTCGATGAGCAGTTCTTC
cdr3_aa: CASSLGGGGFDEQFF

d_call: -
j_call: TRBJ1-5
v_call: TRBV7-9
clone_size: few
cdr3_nt: TGTGCCAGCAGCCAGGGAGCGGGGGTAAATCAGCCCCAGCATTTT
cdr3_aa: CASSQGAGVNQPQHF

d_call: -
j_call: TRBJ2-7
v_call: TRBV14
clone_size: few
cdr3_nt: TGTGCCAGCAGCCAAGATCGTGGCGAGGAGACCTACGAGCAGTACTTC
cdr3_aa: CASSQDRGEETYEQYF

d_call: -
j_call: TRBJ2-7
v_call: TRBV29-1
clone_size: few
cdr3_nt: TGCAGCGTTGAAGAACCTCGCAGGGGAAGGTACGAGCAGTACTTC
cdr3_aa: CSVEEPRRGRYEQYF

d_call: -
j_call: TRBJ2-2
v_call: TRBV3-1
clone_size: -
cdr3_nt: TGTGCCAGCAGCCAAGCTGGTACCGGGGAGCTGTTTTTT
cdr3_aa: CASSQAGTGELFF

d_call: -
j_call: TRBJ2-1
v_call: TRBV20-1
clone_size: -
cdr3_nt: TGCAGTGCTAGAGGCCGGGACCAACTCTACAATGAGCAGTTCTTC
cdr3_aa: CSARGRDQLYNEQFF

d_call: -
j_call: TRBJ2-7
v_call: TRBV27
clone_size: many
cdr3_nt: TGTGCCAGCAGGACCTATCCCGGAGTATCCTACGAGCAGTACTTC
cdr3_aa: CASRTYPGVSYEQYF

d_call: TRBD2
j_call: TRBJ2-1
v_call: TRBV10-3
clone_size: -
cdr3_nt: TGTGCCATCAAACTAGCGGGGGACTACAATGAGCAGTTCTTC
cdr3_aa: CAIKLAGDYNEQFF

d_call: -
j_call: TRBJ1-6
v_call: TRBV12-3/TRBV12-4
clone_size: -
cdr3_nt: TGTGCCAGCTCCCACTATCAGGGTAGCACCTATAATTCACCCCTCCACTTT
cdr3_aa: CASSHYQGSTYNSPLHF

d_call: TRBD1
j_call: TRBJ1-4
v_call: TRBV5-1
clone_size: -
cdr3_nt: TGCGCCAGCAGCCCCGGGACAGGATTAGGTCCAACTAATGAAAAACTGTTTTTT
cdr3_aa: CASSPGTGLGPTNEKLFF

d_call: -
j_call: TRBJ2-5
v_call: TRBV3-1
clone_size: many
cdr3_nt: TGTGCCAGCAGCCAATTAGACACGCCACAAGAGACCCAGTACTTC
cdr3_aa: CASSQLDTPQETQYF

d_call: -
j_call: TRBJ1-2
v_call: TRBV3-1
clone_size: -
cdr3_nt: TGTGCCAGCAGCCCGCAGACTCTCTATGGCTACACCTTC
cdr3_aa: CASSPQTLYGYTF

d_call: -
j_call: TRBJ2-7
v_call: TRBV9
clone_size: -
cdr3_nt: TGTGCCAGCAGCCCAATGGGGGACGGCTACGAGCAGTACTTC
cdr3_aa: CASSPMGDGYEQYF

d_call: TRBD2
j_call: TRBJ2-1
v_call: TRBV5-1
clone_size: -
cdr3_nt: TGCGCCAGCAGCTTGGCGGGGGGAGTCTTAAATGAGCAGTTCTTC
cdr3_aa: CASSLAGGVLNEQFF

d_call: -
j_call: TRBJ2-5
v_call: TRBV12-3/TRBV12-4
clone_size: -
cdr3_nt: TGTGCCAGCAGTCCTCATGCTGGCGGCCTGTACCAAGAGACCCAGTACTTC
cdr3_aa: CASSPHAGGLYQETQYF

d_call: -
j_call: TRBJ2-7
v_call: TRBV6-6
clone_size: -
cdr3_nt: TGTGCCAGCAGTTACATGGGAAACGAGCAGTACTTC
cdr3_aa: CASSYMGNEQYF

d_call: -
j_call: TRBJ2-3
v_call: TRBV3-1
clone_size: -
cdr3_nt: TGTGCCGGCAGCCCAATGGGACGCACAGATACGCAGTATTTT
cdr3_aa: CAGSPMGRTDTQYF

d_call: -
j_call: TRBJ2-1
v_call: TRBV2
clone_size: few
cdr3_nt: TGTGCCAGCAGTGCGACAGCCAATGAGCAGTTCTTC
cdr3_aa: CASSATANEQFF